This is a list of T cell receptor beta chains from one sample in a study of T cell repertoires in cytomegalovirus infection. For these receptors, no antigen is known. TCRdb reprocessed the reads with MiXCR, giving one entry per CDR3 protein. The data hold some 700,000 distinct CDR3 sequences, with about 33% observed a single time. Specimen: cultured PBMCs, collected from culture after CMV antigen stimulation. The receptors originated from a human donor in good health (CMV status not recorded). Some clones in this sample may be carry-over from other donors' samples. CDR3s include the opening cysteine and the closing phenylalanine or tryptophan. Each record gives: V gene, clone size, J gene, D gene, CDR3 protein, CDR3 DNA. The D gene is left open where the match is weak. A row's size may be missing; if present it is once, few, many or a size class.

TRBV12-3/TRBV12-4	many	TRBJ1-1	-	CASSSGRDEAFF	TGTGCCAGCAGTTCGGGGAGAGATGAAGCTTTCTTT
TRBV19	few	TRBJ1-2	-	CASSYDQALPIYGYTF	TGTGCCAGTAGCTACGACCAGGCGCTCCCGATCTATGGCTACACCTTC
TRBV19	-	TRBJ1-2	-	CASKPGNNYGYTF	TGTGCCAGTAAGCCGGGGAATAACTATGGCTACACCTTC
TRBV9	few	TRBJ2-1	-	CASSVGSSEQFF	TGTGCCAGCAGCGTAGGGTCGAGTGAGCAGTTCTTC
TRBV10-3	-	TRBJ2-7	TRBD2	CAISAGGIGYEQYF	TGTGCCATCTCAGCGGGAGGAATCGGCTACGAGCAGTACTTC
TRBV7-9	few	TRBJ2-3	-	CASTHPISTDTQYF	TGTGCCAGCACGCATCCGATTAGCACAGATACGCAGTATTTT
TRBV19	-	TRBJ2-1	-	CASSITPYRFGNEQFF	TGTGCCAGTAGTATAACTCCTTACAGGTTCGGCAATGAGCAGTTCTTC
TRBV6-5	-	TRBJ1-5	-	CASSYGPGSGQPQHF	TGTGCCAGCAGTTACGGCCCCGGATCAGGTCAGCCCCAGCATTTT
TRBV12-3/TRBV12-4	-	TRBJ2-7	-	CASSRGWGTEQYF	TGTGCCAGCAGCAGGGGCTGGGGGACCGAGCAGTACTTC
TRBV7-2	-	TRBJ1-1	-	CASSSPTGQTNTEAFF	TGTGCCAGCAGCTCCCCTACGGGGCAGACGAACACTGAAGCTTTCTTT
TRBV4-2	few	TRBJ2-3	-	CASSPGEVTDTQYF	TGTGCCAGCAGCCCGGGTGAGGTCACAGATACGCAGTATTTT
TRBV7-9	-	TRBJ2-7	TRBD1	CASSFLAGTAYEQYF	TGTGCCAGCAGCTTTTTGGCAGGGACAGCGTACGAGCAGTACTTC
TRBV15	few	TRBJ1-2	-	CATTFGESGYTF	TGTGCCACCACCTTTGGCGAGAGTGGCTACACCTTC
TRBV7-2	few	TRBJ1-5	-	CASSLIGVSNQPQHF	TGTGCCAGCAGCTTAATTGGGGTAAGCAATCAGCCCCAGCATTTT
TRBV7-8	-	TRBJ1-1	-	CASSSTRDRFAEAFF	TGTGCCAGCAGCTCAACCCGTGACAGGTTCGCTGAAGCTTTCTTT
TRBV20-1	-	TRBJ2-1	TRBD2	CSARDSSGRRGAHNEQFF	TGCAGTGCTAGAGATAGCAGCGGACGGCGGGGGGCCCACAATGAGCAGTTCTTC
TRBV20-1	-	TRBJ1-2	TRBD1	CSARLTGGAANYGYTF	TGCAGTGCTAGGCTAACAGGGGGCGCGGCAAACTATGGCTACACCTTC
TRBV7-2	few	TRBJ2-4	TRBD2	CASGSSGIYAKNIQYF	TGTGCCAGCGGCTCTAGCGGGATCTATGCCAAAAACATTCAGTACTTC
TRBV6-6	few	TRBJ1-3	-	CASRTGLSSGNTIYF	TGTGCCAGCAGGACAGGCCTGAGCTCTGGAAACACCATATATTTT